The entry below describes one T cell receptor beta chain. Antigen: not known. CDR3 length equals 15 residues. Germline CDR1 is SQVTM and CDR2 is ANQGSEA. V was trimmed by 3 bases and J by 3 bases, leaving 17 bases between them. This entry is derived from a study of post-analysis software for immune sequencing data. Unique molecular identifiers featured in each of the TCR beta cDNA libraries. The authors obtained about 520,000 cDNA molecules from around 0.96 to 9.9 million T cells. TCRdb fed the PCR reads into MiXCR, producing one record per CDR3 protein. This table holds about 820,000 distinct CDR3 sequences, 53% found once. Notes on the study in general: There were a handful of TRBV segments more frequent in patients than controls, and TRBV5-6, TRBV5-1 and TRBV20-1 were among them.

This chain joins TRBV29-1 and TRBJ1-2; D may be TRBD1 (5 bases). The specimen sequenced was blood. The source of this sequence is a girl between 5 and 17 years old with multiple sclerosis. The CDR3, as DNA: TGCAGCGTTGATTTGTCCAGGGAAGACGACTATGGCTACACCTTC. As protein: CSVDLSREDDYGYTF.